This T cell receptor beta chain comes out of a study of cytomegalovirus exposure and HLA in healthy donors. The germline CDR1 and CDR2 sequences are LNHDA and SQIVND (reference sequence). Trimming left V 7 bases short and J 0 bases short, with 11 bases between. The CDR3 consists of 14 residues. Broader study findings: Both high specificity and high sensitivity reportedly marked the classifier's diagnosis of cytomegalovirus status.

PCR amplification relied on 60 Vbeta primers (plus 13 Jbeta primers). Sequencing used immunoSEQ multiplex PCR; TCRdb keeps in-frame clones, though not all of them. Of about 170,000 clones listed, over 75% were seen once; the top ten hold approximately 3.4%. For this clone: Antigen: not known.

The chain is built from TRBV19 and TRBJ2-3; D not certain. The material sequenced was PBMCs. The receptor's source is a female donor in good health and CMV-seronegative. The CDR3, as DNA: TGTGCCAGTACCCCCCAGGTCAGCACAGATACGCAGTATTTT. It encodes CASTPQVSTDTQYF.